This T cell receptor (beta chain) was recovered during a study of CXCR3-negative and CXCR3-positive naive CD8 T cells. Study-wide results and limits: TRBV-TRBJ usage was alike in naive CXCR3-negative and CXCR3-positive cells but differed in memory cells. Naive cells with CXCR3 showed TRB CDR3s that were more hydrophobic than those in CXCR3-negative naive cells. Comparison of naive subsets found surface CD5 to be comparable, and TCR strength was inferred on the basis of TRB CDR3 properties.

Naive CD8+ T cells displayed a CD45RO-CCR7+CD27+CD95- phenotype. TRB cDNA libraries were made by UMI-labeled 5' RACE. Reanalyzing the 5' RACE reads, TCRdb keeps one entry per CDR3 protein, without DNA. The sample totals 5,300 or so distinct CDR3 sequences. The CDR3 runs 15 residues. The germline V gene has CDR1 SGHTA and CDR2 FQGNSA. Frequency places this clonotype as medium-sized. Antigen unknown. The V gene is TRBV7-2, the J gene TRBJ1-5; TCRdb designates TRBD1, a call that cannot be tested without DNA. Sequencing used naive CXCR3+ CD8+ T cells from blood. Subset denoted: CD45RO-CCR7+CD27+CD95- naive CD8+ T cells expressing CXCR3 (TNR3+). This sequence originates from a human donor in good health. Some clones in this sample may be carry-over from other donors' samples. The CDR3 loop is CASSHGQGLNQPQHF.